The sequence of this T cell receptor beta chain was determined in a study of cytomegalovirus exposure and HLA in healthy donors. This CDR3 has 16 amino acids. Germline assignment: CDR1 SGHNT and CDR2 YYREEE (reference sequence). V lost 3 bases, J lost 4 bases, and 5 bases stayed unmatched. Findings and limits, study-wide: By HLA locus, TCR association rates varied in a later analysis, with DRB1 showing the most and HLA-C the fewest. In most subjects, TCR beta sequences reportedly gave accurate predictions of HLA-A and HLA-B alleles. The authors later linked a missense DCLRE1C variant to TCR beta V- and J-gene trimming.

It was with 60 Vbeta and 13 Jbeta primers that the PCR ran. Sequencing used immunoSEQ multiplex PCR; TCRdb keeps in-frame clones, though not all of them. The sample includes about 85,000 clones, 80% of them seen just once. A note on this clone: Its antigen is as yet unknown.

The source is a woman in her forties or fifties in good health and CMV-seropositive. This sequence joins TRBV5-4 and TRBJ2-3; 13 nucleotides line up with TRBD2. The sequencing sample was made of PBMCs. Written as DNA, the CDR3 is TGTGCCAGCAGCTCAGGGACTAGCGGGAACCCAGATACGCAGTATTTT. This gives the protein CASSSGTSGNPDTQYF.